The clone carrying this TCR beta chain was counted ten times or more. Its antigen is unknown. The V end lost 4 bases, the J end lost 3 bases, and 16 bases lay between the germline ends. The germline V gene encodes CDR1 LGHDT and CDR2 YNNKEL (reference sequence). This CDR3 is 15 amino acids long. This specimen comes from a study of early T cells in non-severe SARS-CoV-2 infection. Study as a whole: Bulk RNA taken from unsorted whole blood was sequenced, leaving chains unpaired. Study-wide results and limits: Clonotype matching in VDJdb favored anti-spike CD8 responses and did not capture private and CD4 specificities.

Unique molecular identifiers were added to individual cDNA molecules. TCRdb independently ran MiXCR on the 5' RACE reads; one entry per CDR3 protein. The table lists about 48,000 distinct CDR3 sequences, around 10% of them singletons. This receptor was obtained from an adult who was a healthcare worker with PCR-confirmed SARS-CoV-2 infection or an uninfected control (not recorded which). The chain links TRBV3-1 to TRBJ2-7; a weak D match, TRBD2 (6 bases). Material for sequencing was whole blood. CDR3 residues: CASSPPGTPLYEQYF. CDR3 DNA: TGTGCCAGCAGCCCCCCGGGGACTCCTCTCTACGAGCAGTACTTC.